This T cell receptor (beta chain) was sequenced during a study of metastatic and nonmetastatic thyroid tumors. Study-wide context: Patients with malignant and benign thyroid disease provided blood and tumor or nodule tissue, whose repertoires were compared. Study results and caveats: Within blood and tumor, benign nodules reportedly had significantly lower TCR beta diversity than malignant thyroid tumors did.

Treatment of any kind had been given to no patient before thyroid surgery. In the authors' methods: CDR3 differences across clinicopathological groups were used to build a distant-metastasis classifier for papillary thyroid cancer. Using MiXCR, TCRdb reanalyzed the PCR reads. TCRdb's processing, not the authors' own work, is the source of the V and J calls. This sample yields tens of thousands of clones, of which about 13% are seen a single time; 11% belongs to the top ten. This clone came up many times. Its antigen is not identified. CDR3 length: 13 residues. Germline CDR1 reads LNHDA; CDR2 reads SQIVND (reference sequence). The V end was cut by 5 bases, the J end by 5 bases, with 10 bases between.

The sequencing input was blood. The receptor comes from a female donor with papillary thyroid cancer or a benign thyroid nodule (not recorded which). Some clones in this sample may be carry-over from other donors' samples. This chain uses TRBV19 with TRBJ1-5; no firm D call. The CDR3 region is CASSGRMDQPQHF. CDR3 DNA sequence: TGTGCCAGTAGTGGTCGGATGGATCAGCCCCAGCATTTT. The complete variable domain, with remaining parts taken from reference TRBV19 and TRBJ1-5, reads DGGITQSPKYLFRKEGQNVTLSCEQNLNHDAMYWYRQDPGQGLRLIYYSQIVNDFQKGDIAEGYSVSREKKESFPLTVTSAQKNPTAFYLCASSGRMDQPQHFGDGTRLSIL.